Given below is one TCR beta chain in context. The germline gives CDR1 LNHDA, CDR2 SQIVND (reference sequence). V dropped 8 bases and J dropped 5 bases, with 24 bases sitting between them. The CDR3 consists of 16 residues. The record originates from a study of blood T cell repertoires in COVID-19. Looking at the study overall: Whether acute or convalescent, the COVID-19 samples came from the United States, Italy and Spain. T cells, B-cell-depleted T cells, or PBMCs provided the cDNA or gDNA that served as material.

Original methodology: Reference gene primer amplification gave nucleated cell count estimates. Here immunoSEQ multiplex PCR was the method, and the copy in TCRdb shows in-frame clones only, minus some. V and J calls and clone size are copied from that table; D and trimming were computed from the DNA. The sample records 150,000 to 250,000 clones, around 95% being singletons. It was during active infection that Seattle patients were enrolled and then longitudinally followed. The sequencing input was peripheral blood. The chain has TRBV19 and TRBJ1-2; a possible D gene is TRBD1 (6 bases). This TCR derives from a man aged 25 to 40 with COVID-19, enrolled during active disease. The CDR3 sequence: CASSIWGGQFPYGYTF. CDR3 DNA sequence: TGTGCCAGTTCAATATGGGGCGGACAGTTCCCTTATGGCTACACCTTC.